A single sample gave rise to the 20 T cell receptor beta chains below, sequenced in a study of human T cells and chemical hapten exposure. Time point here: patch test 2, 6 weeks after DPC sensitization. Stated treatment: therapeutic diphenylcyclopropenone sensitization with weekly scalp DPC. A single record per CDR3 protein comes from TCRdb applying MiXCR to the RACE reads. Found here are around 360,000 distinct CDR3 sequences, about 6% of them singletons; the top ten hold around 5.8%. The sample consisted of whole blood, taken in connection with sensitization to the hapten diphenylcyclopropenone (DPC). The receptors come from a woman younger than 35 with alopecia areata. Some clones in this sample may be carry-over from other donors' samples.

This clonotype was counted ten times or more. V usage is TRBV10-3 and J usage is TRBJ1-4, with TRBD1 matching 9 bases. CDR3 size: 15 residues. V gave up 2 bases and J gave up 7 bases; unmatched junction bases: 5. Germline V gene sequence: CDR1 ENHRY, CDR2 SYGVKD. CDR3 amino acids: CAISETGQGGEKLFF. The CDR3 DNA is TGTGCCATCAGTGAGACGGGACAGGGCGGTGAAAAACTGTTTTTT.

This clonotype was seen a handful of times. The J gene is TRBJ2-2, the V gene TRBV20-1; 7 bases are a match to TRBD2. The length of the CDR3 is 12 residues. V gave up 7 bases and J gave up 4 bases; unmatched junction bases: 3. Germline V lookup: CDR1 DFQATT, CDR2 SNEGSKA (reference sequence). For the CDR3, the DNA is TGCAGTGGCAGGGAGGGCACCGGGGAGCTGTTTTTT. It specifies CSGREGTGELFF.

This clonotype was detected only a few times. The V call is TRBV4-2, the J call TRBJ2-1, with no clear D. This CDR3 has 14 residues. Trimming stripped 0 bases from V and 9 bases from J, with 12 bases between. CDR1 and CDR2 from the germline V gene are LGHNA and YNFKEQ. CDR3 sequence: CASSQDLEGSEQFF. In DNA, the CDR3 is TGTGCCAGCAGCCAAGATCTTGAAGGAAGTGAGCAGTTCTTC.

This rearrangement joins TRBV20-1 to TRBJ2-2; 11 nucleotides agree with TRBD2. This CDR3 has 16 amino acids. V lost 3 bases and J lost 3; bases outside the gene matches: 6. Germline assignment: CDR1 DFQATT and CDR2 SNEGSKA (reference sequence). The CDR3 is CSARETSGGDTGELFF. CDR3 nucleotide sequence: TGCAGTGCTAGGGAAACTAGCGGGGGTGACACCGGGGAGCTGTTTTTT.

Many counts were recorded for this clonotype. The chain links TRBV10-3 to TRBJ1-6; unclear D gene. Deletions cut 4 bases from V and 5 bases from J, with 6 bases between. The CDR3 runs 13 residues. Per germline, CDR1 ENHRY and CDR2 SYGVKD. CDR3 protein: CAISVANNSPLHF. The DNA for the CDR3 is TGTGCCATCAGTGTAGCGAATAATTCACCCCTCCACTTT.

This clonotype occurred many times. This sequence joins TRBV6-5 and TRBJ1-1; the match to TRBD1 covers 8 bases. Germline values: CDR1 MNHEY, CDR2 SVGAGI. CDR3 length: 15 amino acids. Trimming removed 6 bases from V and 7 bases from J; junction bases left unmatched: 13. The CDR3 nucleotides read TGTGCCAGCAGCCGGGACAGGCTAGGGTGGTATGAAGCTTTCTTT. The encoded protein is CASSRDRLGWYEAFF.

The V call is TRBV6-6, the J call TRBJ2-7, with 7 bases aligning to TRBD1. J lost 2 bases, V lost 6 bases, and 10 bases had no gene match. The germline CDR1 and CDR2 sequences are MNHNY and SVGAGI (reference sequence). This CDR3 spans 15 amino acids. CDR3 region: CASSHALTGTYEQYF. The CDR3 nucleotides read TGTGCCAGCAGCCATGCCCTGACAGGGACCTACGAGCAGTACTTC.

In this sample, this clonotype turned up a few times. The rearrangement joins TRBV29-1 to TRBJ2-7; 7 nucleotides align to TRBD1. Germline CDR1 is SQVTM and CDR2 is ANQGSEA. The CDR3 is 13 residues long. The junction had 4 bases not matched to a gene; V was cut back by 4 bases and J by 1 base. CDR3 in amino acids: CSVVWDSSYEQYF. CDR3 coding DNA: TGCAGCGTTGTTTGGGACAGTTCCTACGAGCAGTACTTC.

The chain couples TRBV2 to TRBJ2-7, with 7 bases lining up with TRBD2. The germline gives CDR1 SNHLY, CDR2 FYNNEI. Germline trimming cut 6 bases from V and 5 bases from J; bases unmatched to any gene: 7. This CDR3 has 13 residues. CDR3 amino acids: CASSRREADEQYF. In DNA, the CDR3 is TGTGCCAGCAGCCGCCGGGAGGCAGACGAGCAGTACTTC.

This clonotype was recorded at least ten times. This rearrangement joins TRBV7-9 to TRBJ1-1; D unclear. This CDR3 comprises 14 residues. In germline, CDR1 is SEHNR, CDR2 FQNEAQ (reference sequence). V lost 1 base and J lost 2, with 8 bases in between. This CDR3 reads CASSLVQTNTEAFF. In DNA, the CDR3 is TGTGCCAGCAGCTTAGTACAGACTAACACTGAAGCTTTCTTT.

V gene TRBV11-2 combines with J gene TRBJ1-2, with D possibly TRBD1 on 6 matching bases. The CDR3 runs to 15 residues. From germline, CDR1 is SGHAT and CDR2 FQNNGV. V was clipped by 7 bases and J by 5 bases, with 20 bases between them. The CDR3 DNA reads as TGTGCCAGCACGAAACGGGGGGGCTCTGAGTATGGCTACACCTTC. Amino acids: CASTKRGGSEYGYTF.

The gene calls are TRBV5-1 and TRBJ2-5, with TRBD1 matching over 10 bases. The V and J ends lost 4 bases and 3 bases, in that order; junction bases with no gene match: 6. The germline V gene has CDR1 SGHRS and CDR2 YFSETQ. The CDR3 totals 15 residues. The CDR3 loop reads CASSPVTGGEETQYF. The CDR3 region has the DNA TGCGCCAGCAGCCCTGTGACAGGGGGCGAAGAGACCCAGTACTTC.

The table lists this clonotype with a few counts. The chain carries TRBV5-1 and TRBJ1-1; the D gene is possibly TRBD1 (5 bases). Germline CDR1 is SGHRS and CDR2 is YFSETQ. Trimming took off 3 bases at V and 0 bases at J, with 12 bases between the two ends. CDR3 length: 15 amino acids. The CDR3 nucleotides are TGCGCCAGCAGCTGGGACGGTTCTATGAACACTGAAGCTTTCTTT. Protein sequence: CASSWDGSMNTEAFF.

The chain joins TRBV14 to TRBJ2-3; TRBD2 matches at 11 bases. The V segment lost 6 bases and the J segment 2 bases; nucleotides outside the gene matches: 1. Germline V gene lookup returns CDR1 SGHDN and CDR2 FVKESK. This CDR3 comprises 14 residues. The CDR3 region is CASRTSGTTDTQYF. CDR3 nucleotide sequence: TGTGCCAGCAGGACTAGCGGGACCACAGATACGCAGTATTTT. The entire variable domain, with the rest obtained from reference TRBV14 and TRBJ2-3, is as follows: EAGVTQFPSHSVIEKGQTVTLRCDPISGHDNLYWYRRVMGKEIKFLLHFVKESKQDESGMPNNRFLAERTGGTYSTLKVQPAELEDSGVYFCASRTSGTTDTQYFGPGTRLTVL.

The chain carries TRBV20-1 and TRBJ2-1; possible D gene TRBD1, 6 bases. CDR1 and CDR2 from the germline V gene are DFQATT and SNEGSKA (reference sequence). This CDR3 region has 14 residues. V lost 6 bases and J lost 3, with 15 bases in between. CDR3: CSALPLDSYNEQFF. CDR3 DNA: TGCAGTGCCCTACCCCTGGACAGCTACAATGAGCAGTTCTTC.

This clonotype was observed many times. The CDR3 loop reads CASSSGTSGVNEQFF. The CDR3 nucleotides read TGTGCCAGCAGCTCCGGTACTAGCGGGGTTAATGAGCAGTTCTTC. The V call is TRBV7-2, the J call TRBJ2-1, with 10 nucleotides matching TRBD2. CDR1 SGHTA and CDR2 FQGNSA come from the germline V gene. V trimming: 4 bases; J trimming: 7 bases; junction bases outside the gene matches: 7. The CDR3 has 15 amino acids. Variable domain in full (rest from reference TRBV7-2 and TRBJ2-1): GAGVSQSPSNKVTEKGKDVELRCDPISGHTALYWYRQSLGQGLEFLIYFQGNSAPDKSGLPSDRFSAERTGGSVSTLTIQRTQQEDSAVYLCASSSGTSGVNEQFFGPGTRLTVL.

This chain links TRBV18 with TRBJ2-7, with D possibly being TRBD2 (6 bases). Trimming cost V 8 bases and J 5 bases, with 19 bases left between them. Germline V gives CDR1 KGHSH, CDR2 LQKENI. The CDR3 has 14 residues. The CDR3 nucleotides are TGTGCCAGCCAAACCGGAGGAGGGGTGCACGAGCAGTACTTC. Translation gives CASQTGGGVHEQYF.

This clonotype has only a few counts. The genes are TRBV2 and TRBJ2-4; TRBD2 is a possible D gene (6 bases). Germline assignment: CDR1 SNHLY and CDR2 FYNNEI. The CDR3 length is 12 residues. The germline V and J ends were trimmed by 6 bases and 7 bases, with 10 bases remaining between them. CDR3 loop: CASRRGKNIQYF. CDR3 nucleotides: TGTGCCAGCAGGCGGGGAAAGAACATTCAGTACTTC. The complete variable domain, with remaining parts taken from reference TRBV2 and TRBJ2-4, reads EPEVTQTPSHQVTQMGQEVILRCVPISNHLYFYWYRQILGQKVEFLVSFYNNEISEKSEIFDDQFSVERPDGSNFTLKIRSTKLEDSAMYFCASRRGKNIQYFGAGTRLSVL.

The table lists this clonotype with a few counts. The CDR3 is CASSLAGGPTGWADTQYF. For the CDR3, the DNA is TGTGCCAGCAGTTTAGCGGGGGGGCCAACTGGATGGGCAGATACGCAGTATTTT. The chain couples TRBV27 to TRBJ2-3; TRBD2 aligns across 9 bases. This CDR3 contains 18 residues. CDR1 MNHEY and CDR2 SMNVEV come from the germline V gene (reference sequence). Trimming cost V 2 bases and J 4 bases; bases outside gene matches: 13.

J is TRBJ2-2 and V is TRBV12-3 or TRBV12-4; the match to TRBD1 covers 10 bases. The CDR3 spans 16 residues. The trim removed 6 bases at V and 7 bases at J, leaving 11 bases unmatched. This CDR3 is CASRIPGQGISGELFF. The CDR3 DNA reads TGTGCCAGCAGAATCCCGGGACAGGGGATCAGCGGGGAGCTGTTTTTT.